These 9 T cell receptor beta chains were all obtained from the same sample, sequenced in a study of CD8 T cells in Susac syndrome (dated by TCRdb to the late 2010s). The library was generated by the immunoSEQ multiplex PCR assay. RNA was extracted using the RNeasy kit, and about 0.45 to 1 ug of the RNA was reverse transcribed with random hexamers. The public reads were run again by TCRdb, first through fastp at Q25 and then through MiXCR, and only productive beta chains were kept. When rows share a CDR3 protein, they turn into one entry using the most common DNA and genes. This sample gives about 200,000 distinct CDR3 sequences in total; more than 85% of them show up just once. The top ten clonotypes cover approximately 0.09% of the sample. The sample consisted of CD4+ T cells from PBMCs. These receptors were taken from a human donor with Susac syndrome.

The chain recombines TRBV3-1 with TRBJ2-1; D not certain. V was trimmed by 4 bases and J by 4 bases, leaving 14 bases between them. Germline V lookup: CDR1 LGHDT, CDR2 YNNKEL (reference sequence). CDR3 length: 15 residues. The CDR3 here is CASSLRLKKYNEQFF. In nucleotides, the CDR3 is TGTGCCAGCAGCCTTCGCCTAAAGAAGTACAATGAGCAGTTCTTC.

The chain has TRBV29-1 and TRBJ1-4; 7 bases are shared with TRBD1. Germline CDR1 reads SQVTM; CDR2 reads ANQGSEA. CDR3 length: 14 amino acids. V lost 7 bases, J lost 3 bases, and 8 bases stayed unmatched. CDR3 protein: CSALMTGSNEKLFF. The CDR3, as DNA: TGCAGCGCCCTAATGACAGGGTCTAATGAAAAACTGTTTTTT.

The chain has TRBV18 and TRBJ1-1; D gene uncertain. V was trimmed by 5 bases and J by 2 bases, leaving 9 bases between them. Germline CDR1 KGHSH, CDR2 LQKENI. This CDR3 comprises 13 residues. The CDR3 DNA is TGTGCCAGCTCAGAAACATCAAACACTGAAGCTTTCTTT. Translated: CASSETSNTEAFF.

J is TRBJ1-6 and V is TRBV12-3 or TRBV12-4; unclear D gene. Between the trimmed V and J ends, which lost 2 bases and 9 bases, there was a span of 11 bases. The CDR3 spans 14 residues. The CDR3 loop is CASSLSMTGSPLHF. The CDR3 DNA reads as TGTGCCAGCAGTTTAAGCATGACCGGTTCACCCCTCCACTTT.

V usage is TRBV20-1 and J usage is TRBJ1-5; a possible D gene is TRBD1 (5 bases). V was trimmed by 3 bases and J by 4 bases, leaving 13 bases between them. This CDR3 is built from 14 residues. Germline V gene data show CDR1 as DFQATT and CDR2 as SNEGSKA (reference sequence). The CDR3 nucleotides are TGCAGTGCTAGGGGCAGGGCTATTAATCAGCCCCAGCATTTT. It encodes CSARGRAINQPQHF.

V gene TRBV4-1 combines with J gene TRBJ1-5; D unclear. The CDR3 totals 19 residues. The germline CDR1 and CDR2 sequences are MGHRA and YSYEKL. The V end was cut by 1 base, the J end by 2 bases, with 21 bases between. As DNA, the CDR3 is TGCGCCAGCAGCCAAGCATATGTCTGGACCAAGAGGGGCAATCAGCCCCAGCATTTT. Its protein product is CASSQAYVWTKRGNQPQHF.

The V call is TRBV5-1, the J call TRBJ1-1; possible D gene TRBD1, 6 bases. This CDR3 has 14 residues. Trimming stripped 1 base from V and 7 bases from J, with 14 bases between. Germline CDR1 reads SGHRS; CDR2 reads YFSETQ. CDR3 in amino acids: CASSLSRDNLEAFF. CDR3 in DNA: TGCGCCAGCAGCTTGTCCAGGGACAACCTTGAAGCTTTCTTT. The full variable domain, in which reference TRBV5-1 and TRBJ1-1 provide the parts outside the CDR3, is KAGVTQTPRYLIKTRGQQVTLSCSPISGHRSVSWYQQTPGQGLQFLFEYFSETQRNKGNFPGRFSGRQFSNSRSEMNVSTLELGDSALYLCASSLSRDNLEAFFGQGTRLTVV.

The CDR3, as DNA: TGTGCCAGCTCAAACGACAGCGGGTCTGGGGCCAACGTCCTGACTTTC. Residues: CASSNDSGSGANVLTF. This chain links TRBV18 with TRBJ2-6, with D perhaps TRBD2 (6 bases). V gave up 5 bases and J gave up 1 base, with 12 bases separating them. This CDR3 spans 16 amino acids. CDR1 KGHSH and CDR2 LQKENI come from the germline V gene. The whole variable domain, filled in from reference TRBV18 and TRBJ2-6, reads NAGVMQNPRHLVRRRGQEARLRCSPMKGHSHVYWYRQLPEEGLKFMVYLQKENIIDESGMPKERFSAEFPKEGPSILRIQQVVRGDSAAYFCASSNDSGSGANVLTFGAGSRLTVL.

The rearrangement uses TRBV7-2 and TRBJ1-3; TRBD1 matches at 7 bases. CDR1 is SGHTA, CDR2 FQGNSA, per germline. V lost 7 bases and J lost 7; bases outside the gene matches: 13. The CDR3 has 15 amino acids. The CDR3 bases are TGTGCCAGCATGGGACAGAGCCTGATCGGGAACACCATATATTTT. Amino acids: CASMGQSLIGNTIYF.